This is a list of T cell receptor beta chains from one sample in a study of T cell responses to AZD1222 COVID-19 vaccine. Some clones are missing from TCRdb's copy, which holds only in-frame ones; the method was immunoSEQ multiplex PCR. Of 150,000 to 200,000 clones listed, 87% are singletons. The material was peripheral blood, obtained on day 0 of MenACWY control vaccination. The receptors here all came from an adult in good health. Each CDR3 is given with its conserved first and last residue. The D gene is left open where the match is weak. Clone size appears in some rows only: once, few, many, or a class for an expanded clone.

J	size	V	D	DNA	CDR3
TRBJ2-5	once	TRBV3-1/TRBV3-2	NA	TGTGCCAGCAGCCATGCGGGGCGGGGCCAAGAGACCCAGTACTTC	CASSHAGRGQETQYF
TRBJ1-2	NA	TRBV5-1	TRBD1	TGCGCCAGCAGCGTCCGGGACAGGGCTTTTAACTATGGCTACACCTTC	CASSVRDRAFNYGYTF
TRBJ1-6	NA	TRBV7-2	NA	TGTGCCAGCAGCGGGACTGAGTATTCACCCCTCCACTTT	CASSGTEYSPLHF
TRBJ2-1	NA	TRBV5-5	NA	TGTGCCAGCAGCGAGGGGGTCTACAATGAGCAGTTCTTC	CASSEGVYNEQFF
TRBJ2-5	NA	TRBV4-3	NA	TGCGCCAGCAGCCAAGAAGGGCCAGGGTTAGAGACCCAGTACTTC	CASSQEGPGLETQYF
TRBJ1-2	NA	TRBV5-1	TRBD1	TGCGCCAGCAGCTTAGCCGGGACAGGGGAACCCTATGGCTACACCTTC	CASSLAGTGEPYGYTF
TRBJ2-2	once	TRBV7-8	NA	TGTGCCAGCAGCTTAAAGAACACCGGGGAGCTGTTTTTT	CASSLKNTGELFF
TRBJ2-3	once	TRBV7-2	TRBD2	TGTGCCAGCAGAATGGCGGGGGGACCAGACACAGATACGCAGTATTTT	CASRMAGGPDTDTQYF
TRBJ2-7	NA	TRBV11-2	NA	TGTGCCAGCAGCTTAGCCGGGAGCTACGAGCAGTACTTC	CASSLAGSYEQYF
TRBJ2-7	NA	TRBV27	NA	TGTGCCAGCAGTCTAACTCGGCAGGGTACGGGAGAGCAGTACTTC	CASSLTRQGTGEQYF
TRBJ1-6	NA	TRBV4-2	TRBD1	TGTGCCAGCAGCCAAGATTTTACAGGGGGTAATTCACCCCTCCACTTT	CASSQDFTGGNSPLHF
TRBJ2-1	NA	TRBV30	TRBD2	TGTGCCTGGACCCCGGAGGGACTAGGGCTTTCGAGGGAGCAGTTCTTC	CAWTPEGLGLSREQFF
TRBJ1-3	NA	TRBV5-4	TRBD1	TGTGCCAGCAGCTTGGACAGGGGTACAGGAAACACCATATATTTT	CASSLDRGTGNTIYF
TRBJ2-2	NA	TRBV3-1/TRBV3-2	TRBD2	TGTGCCAGCAGCTTGGGAGGGGCCGGGGAGCTGTTTTTT	CASSLGGAGELFF
TRBJ1-6	NA	TRBV7-9	NA	TGTGCCAGCAGCTTACAGGGGCGAGGGAATTCACCCCTCCACTTT	CASSLQGRGNSPLHF
TRBJ2-1	NA	TRBV5-5	TRBD2	TGTGCCAGCAGCAAACGGACTAGCGGGAGGAACAATGAGCAGTTCTTC	CASSKRTSGRNNEQFF
TRBJ2-3	NA	TRBV5-4	TRBD2	TGTGCCAGCAGCTTGGCTAGCGGCGCTAGCACAGATACGCAGTATTTT	CASSLASGASTDTQYF
TRBJ2-1	NA	TRBV5-8	NA	TGTGCCAGCAGCCTGATTTTAGGGAATGAGCAGTTCTTC	CASSLILGNEQFF
TRBJ1-4	NA	TRBV28	TRBD1	TGTGCCAGCAGAATTCCAGTAGGGACAGGGGGAAAACTGTTTTTT	CASRIPVGTGGKLFF
TRBJ2-7	NA	TRBV30	NA	TGTGCCTGGAGTGGGGGGATGGGGGGCTACGAGCAGTACTTC	CAWSGGMGGYEQYF
TRBJ2-7	NA	TRBV27	TRBD2	TGTGCCAGCAGTCCGGGACTAGCGGGAAACTACGAGCAGTACTTC	CASSPGLAGNYEQYF
TRBJ1-6	NA	TRBV27	NA	TGTGCCAGCAGTGGGTCCACGGGCCCCCTCCACTTT	CASSGSTGPLHF
TRBJ2-3	NA	TRBV10-1	NA	TGCGCCCCCAAGGGGGGCACAGATACGCAGTATTTT	CAPKGGTDTQYF
TRBJ1-2	NA	TRBV2	NA	TGTGCCAGCAGTGAAGAGGCTTCTAACTATGGCTACACCTTC	CASSEEASNYGYTF
TRBJ1-4	NA	TRBV5-1	NA	TGCGCCAGCAGCGGCCAGACAACGAATAATGAAAAACTGTTTTTT	CASSGQTTNNEKLFF
TRBJ2-3	NA	TRBV27	TRBD2	TGTGCCAGCAGTTTATTTCGACTAGCGGGATCCCTTAGCACAGATACGCAGTATTTT	CASSLFRLAGSLSTDTQYF
TRBJ2-2	NA	TRBV30	NA	TGTGCCTGGAGGACAAGGGGCAGGGTGGCCACCGGGGAGCTGTTTTTT	CAWRTRGRVATGELFF
TRBJ2-2	NA	TRBV7-8	NA	TGTGCCAGCAGCTTCAGAGTGAGTGGCGGGGAGCTGTTTTTT	CASSFRVSGGELFF
TRBJ2-7	NA	TRBV3-1/TRBV3-2	TRBD1	TGTGCCAGCAGCCAAGAAGCGGGGAACAGGGGGCTTCACGAGCAGTACTTC	CASSQEAGNRGLHEQYF
TRBJ1-5	NA	TRBV29-1	NA	TGCAGCGTGGAGGAGGGGGGAGCCCAGCATTTT	CSVEEGGAQHF
TRBJ1-1	NA	TRBV6-5	NA	TGTGCCAGCCAACAGGGTTGGGACACTGAAGCTTTCTTT	CASQQGWDTEAFF
TRBJ1-1	NA	TRBV12-3/TRBV12-4	NA	TGTGCCAGCAGTCGGCTGAACACTGAAGCTTTCTTT	CASSRLNTEAFF
TRBJ1-5	NA	TRBV6-2/TRBV6-3	NA	TGTGCCAGCAGTTACTCGCAAGTGGCTGGACAGAACTATAGCAATCAGCCCCAGCATTTT	CASSYSQVAGQNYSNQPQHF
TRBJ1-5	NA	TRBV19	TRBD1	TGTGCCAGTAGGGTAACAGGGGGGGGAAATGGCAATCAGCCCCAGCATTTT	CASRVTGGGNGNQPQHF
TRBJ2-2	once	TRBV5-1	NA	TGCGCCAGCAGCTTGGCGGCAGGTCTCGGGGAGCTGTTTTTT	CASSLAAGLGELFF
TRBJ2-6	NA	TRBV27	TRBD2	TGTGCCAGCAGTTTCGGAGCGGGGGGCACCGTCCTGACTTTC	CASSFGAGGTVLTF
TRBJ1-2	NA	TRBV3-1/TRBV3-2	TRBD1	TGTGCCAGCAGCCAGTTGGGGACAGGCGGTGCCTATGGCTACACCTTC	CASSQLGTGGAYGYTF
TRBJ1-1	NA	TRBV2	TRBD1	TGTGCCAGCAGTGAAGCGGATAGACAGGGGACCTTT	CASSEADRQGTF
TRBJ1-2	NA	TRBV27	NA	TGTGCCAGCAGTTTATCATCGGGGGCGCGAGGCTACACCTTC	CASSLSSGARGYTF
TRBJ2-7	NA	TRBV6-2/TRBV6-3	TRBD2	TGTGCCAGCAGCCCGTCGAATTTAGCGGGAAGGGGTGGCTACGAGCAGTACTTC	CASSPSNLAGRGGYEQYF
TRBJ1-5	NA	TRBV7-3	NA	TGTGCCAGCAGCTTACGGAGATCGGGGGCTTTTGACAATCAGCCCCAGCATTTT	CASSLRRSGAFDNQPQHF
TRBJ2-3	NA	TRBV9	NA	TGTGCCAGCAGCCCCCGCGGGCTCAGGGCAGATACGCAGTATTTT	CASSPRGLRADTQYF